Given below is one T cell receptor (beta chain) in context. Its antigen is unknown. The data stem from a study of chemoradiotherapy in HPV16-positive cancers. The overall study: Candidate HPV-specific T-cell clones and common TCR motifs came from functional assays in a couple of HPV16-positive patients.

Notes on the study in general: HPV-specific T cells were functionally defined from only a couple of HPV16-positive patients.

Trimming cost V 5 bases and J 9 bases; bases outside gene matches: 13. The CDR3 is made up of 16 amino acids. Germline-derived CDR1 and CDR2 are PRHDT and FYEKMQ (reference sequence). Generated by immunoSEQ multiplex PCR, the TCRdb table keeps only in-frame clones and is missing some. The data show around 800 clones, around 70% seen once. The receptor's source is a human donor with HPV-associated anogenital cancer. This sequence joins TRBV13 and TRBJ2-6; TRBD1 agrees at 7 bases. The starting material was tumor tissue, obtained from a patient who underwent chemoradiotherapy. In DNA form, the CDR3 reads TGTGCCAGCAGCACATACCGACAGGGACCGGGCAACGTCCTGACTTTC. Encoded protein: CASSTYRQGPGNVLTF.